This TCR beta chain was documented in a study of response to subunit inactivated influenza vaccine. CDR1 and CDR2 from the germline V gene are MNHNS and SASEGT. V was shortened by 6 bases and J by 0 bases, with 12 bases between the two germline ends. The CDR3 has 15 amino acids. Study results and caveats: The study's authors posited that every seasonal influenza vaccination enlists few new T cells.

Regarding this clonotype: What it binds is not known.

TCRdb re-called the RT-PCR reads with MiXCR, one entry per CDR3 protein. The data contain under 750,000 distinct CDR3 sequences, 10% to 15% of them singletons. The sequencing here drew on PBMCs from blood, taken on the day of vaccination. This TCR derives from a man over 45 who received an inactivated influenza vaccine. V is TRBV6-1 and J is TRBJ2-1; D may be TRBD2 (5 bases). CDR3 DNA: TGTGCCAGCAGCCGTCCGGGGTACTCCTACAATGAGCAGTTCTTC. Amino acids: CASSRPGYSYNEQFF.